Listed below are T cell receptor beta chains from one sample, sequenced in a study of blood T cell repertoires in COVID-19. Profiling relied on immunoSEQ multiplex PCR, and the TCRdb table lists in-frame clones only, not all of them. This table holds roughly 200,000 clones, over 60% found once. Sequences were obtained from peripheral blood. All receptors come from a woman in her sixties or seventies with acute or convalescent COVID-19. CDR3s include the opening cysteine and the closing phenylalanine or tryptophan. The order of the fields is V gene, clone size, J gene, D gene, CDR3 DNA, CDR3 protein. A D gene is named only where the DNA matches it firmly. Clone size is stated in some rows and not others, as once, few, many or a class when expanded.

v_gene: TRBV24-1; abundance: once; j_gene: TRBJ2-2; d_gene: TRBD1; CDR3nt: TGTGCCACCAGTGAATCCGGGACAGGGGTAACCGGGGAGCTGTTTTTT; CDR3aa: CATSESGTGVTGELFF
v_gene: TRBV9; abundance: NA; j_gene: TRBJ1-4; d_gene: TRBD1; CDR3nt: TGTGCCAGCAGTCCAGTGGGGGGACAGGGTTTTGAAAAACTGTTTTTT; CDR3aa: CASSPVGGQGFEKLFF
v_gene: TRBV7-8; abundance: NA; j_gene: TRBJ1-2; d_gene: NA; CDR3nt: TGTGCCAGCAGCTTATATGGGCAGGGGCTCTATGGCTACACCTTC; CDR3aa: CASSLYGQGLYGYTF
v_gene: TRBV5-4; abundance: NA; j_gene: TRBJ1-6; d_gene: TRBD1; CDR3nt: TGTGCCAGCAGCATCGACAGGGGGCGGTCACCCCTCCACTTT; CDR3aa: CASSIDRGRSPLHF
v_gene: TRBV2; abundance: NA; j_gene: TRBJ1-1; d_gene: NA; CDR3nt: TGTGCCAGCAGCTCGGAGAAAGGGAACACTGAAGCTTTCTTT; CDR3aa: CASSSEKGNTEAFF
v_gene: TRBV6-1; abundance: NA; j_gene: TRBJ2-7; d_gene: NA; CDR3nt: TGTGCCAGCAGTGAAGCGGCAGAAGACGAGCAGTACTTC; CDR3aa: CASSEAAEDEQYF
v_gene: TRBV4-2; abundance: NA; j_gene: TRBJ2-3; d_gene: TRBD2; CDR3nt: TGTGCCAGCAGCCAAGATACCCTAGCGGGAGAAGATACGCAGTATTTT; CDR3aa: CASSQDTLAGEDTQYF
v_gene: TRBV7-2; abundance: NA; j_gene: TRBJ1-2; d_gene: TRBD1; CDR3nt: TGTGCCAGCACCGCGGACAGGGGGTTTTTTGCGGGTGGCTACACCTTC; CDR3aa: CASTADRGFFAGGYTF
v_gene: TRBV5-4; abundance: NA; j_gene: TRBJ2-7; d_gene: NA; CDR3nt: TGTGCCAGCAGCTCGTTGGGGGGAGACGACGAGCAGTACTTC; CDR3aa: CASSSLGGDDEQYF
v_gene: TRBV12-5; abundance: NA; j_gene: TRBJ2-5; d_gene: TRBD2; CDR3nt: TGTGCTAGTGATAGGCCCCCCCGACTAGCGGGAGAGGCGATAGAGACCCAGTACTTC; CDR3aa: CASDRPPRLAGEAIETQYF
v_gene: TRBV28; abundance: NA; j_gene: TRBJ2-2; d_gene: NA; CDR3nt: TGTGCCAGCAGTCCTATCGGACTACCGAACACCGGGGAGCTGTTTTTT; CDR3aa: CASSPIGLPNTGELFF
v_gene: TRBV5-4; abundance: NA; j_gene: TRBJ2-1; d_gene: NA; CDR3nt: TGTGCCAGCAGCCCCGGCGGGGCGTACAATGAGCAGTTCTTC; CDR3aa: CASSPGGAYNEQFF
v_gene: TRBV29-1; abundance: NA; j_gene: TRBJ1-1; d_gene: NA; CDR3nt: TGCAGCGTTGAGGCGGTGATGAACACTGAAGCTTTCTTT; CDR3aa: CSVEAVMNTEAFF
v_gene: TRBV24-1; abundance: few; j_gene: TRBJ2-3; d_gene: TRBD1; CDR3nt: TGTGCCACCAGTGACTCTGGACAGGGATTTACAGATACGCAGTATTTT; CDR3aa: CATSDSGQGFTDTQYF
v_gene: TRBV4-2; abundance: NA; j_gene: TRBJ2-2; d_gene: TRBD2; CDR3nt: TGTGCCAGCAGCCCTCGGGGGGGGAACACCGGGGAGCTGTTTTTT; CDR3aa: CASSPRGGNTGELFF
v_gene: TRBV10-3; abundance: NA; j_gene: TRBJ2-4; d_gene: TRBD1; CDR3nt: TGTGCCATCAGTGAGTCGCGGACAGGGAAACACATTCAGTACTTC; CDR3aa: CAISESRTGKHIQYF
v_gene: TRBV9; abundance: NA; j_gene: TRBJ1-4; d_gene: NA; CDR3nt: TGTGCCAGCAGCGTAGAGCAAACGGGTGAAAAACTGTTTTTT; CDR3aa: CASSVEQTGEKLFF
v_gene: TRBV25-1; abundance: NA; j_gene: TRBJ2-7; d_gene: TRBD2; CDR3nt: TGTGCCAGCTCTGGCGGGAGGGCCATATCGTACGAGCAGTACTTC; CDR3aa: CASSGGRAISYEQYF
v_gene: TRBV5-1; abundance: NA; j_gene: TRBJ1-1; d_gene: NA; CDR3nt: TGCGCCAGCAGCTTTGGAGGGAACACTGAAGCTTTCTTT; CDR3aa: CASSFGGNTEAFF
v_gene: TRBV10-3; abundance: NA; j_gene: TRBJ1-1; d_gene: TRBD1; CDR3nt: TGTGCCATCAGGCAGGGGGCGAGGACTGAAGCTTTCTTT; CDR3aa: CAIRQGARTEAFF
v_gene: TRBV5-1; abundance: few; j_gene: TRBJ1-5; d_gene: TRBD1; CDR3nt: TGCGCCAGCAGCCCGGGACAGTATAGCAATCAGCCCCAGCATTTT; CDR3aa: CASSPGQYSNQPQHF
v_gene: TRBV15; abundance: few; j_gene: TRBJ2-1; d_gene: TRBD1; CDR3nt: TGTGCCACCAGCAGAGAGGACAGGGGGGCAGACAATGAGCAGTTCTTC; CDR3aa: CATSREDRGADNEQFF
v_gene: TRBV6-2/TRBV6-3; abundance: NA; j_gene: TRBJ2-1; d_gene: TRBD2; CDR3nt: TGTGCCAGCAGTTACTCGGCGGGAGACCTCTCGGATTACAATGAGCAGTTCTTC; CDR3aa: CASSYSAGDLSDYNEQFF
v_gene: TRBV4-1; abundance: once; j_gene: TRBJ2-1; d_gene: TRBD2; CDR3nt: TGCGCCAGCAGCCAAGAACCCCCCCTAGCGGGAGATGAGCAGTTCTTC; CDR3aa: CASSQEPPLAGDEQFF